The 28 T cell receptor beta chains presented below share a single source sample, sequenced in a study of T cell responses to AZD1222 COVID-19 vaccine. Data came from immunoSEQ multiplex PCR; TCRdb stores just in-frame clones and leaves some out. Altogether some 150,000 clones are present, around 88% being singletons, with the ten largest covering around 3.4%. The sample in question was peripheral blood, obtained on day 0 of MenACWY control vaccination. The origin of the receptors is an adult in good health.

This chain connects TRBV25-1 to TRBJ1-4; the match to TRBD1 covers 8 bases. The junction had 3 bases not matched to a gene; V was cut back by 5 bases and J by 4 bases. CDR3 length equals 14 residues. The germline gives CDR1 MGHDK, CDR2 SYGVNS. CDR3 sequence: CASSQTGGNEKLFF. The CDR3 region has the DNA TGTGCCAGCAGTCAAACAGGGGGTAATGAAAAACTGTTTTTT.

This chain connects TRBV11-3 to TRBJ2-1; D gene ambiguous. Germline-derived CDR1 and CDR2 are SGHNT and YENEEA. V was clipped by 0 bases and J by 12 bases, with 12 bases between them. The CDR3 is 13 residues long. CDR3 loop: CASSLDLVGGQFF. In DNA form, the CDR3 reads TGTGCCAGCAGCTTAGATTTAGTAGGTGGGCAGTTCTTC. Based on the CDR3 plus reference TRBV11-3 and TRBJ2-1, the full variable domain is EAGVVQSPRYKIIEKKQPVAFWCNPISGHNTLYWYLQNLGQGPELLIRYENEEAVDDSQLPKDRFSAERLKGVDSTLKIQPAELGDSAVYLCASSLDLVGGQFFGPGTRLTVL.

This sequence joins TRBV7-9 and TRBJ1-1; 8 bases line up with TRBD1. Germline CDR1 and CDR2: SEHNR and FQNEAQ (reference sequence). Losses at the gene ends were 7 bases for V and 11 bases for J; bases not matched to a gene: 15. The CDR3 runs 14 residues. The chain's CDR3 is CASTRLDRDPSAFF. The CDR3 coding sequence is TGTGCCAGCACCCGGCTGGACAGGGACCCCTCGGCTTTCTTT.

This clone is a singleton in its sample. The rearrangement uses TRBV9 and TRBJ1-1, with D possibly TRBD1 on 6 matching bases. Trimming stripped 4 bases from V and 0 bases from J, with 13 bases between. Germline CDR1 reads SGDLS; CDR2 reads YYNGEE. There are 15 residues in the CDR3. CDR3 in amino acids: CASSSTGTLNTEAFF. The CDR3 DNA reads as TGTGCCAGCAGCTCAACCGGGACACTGAACACTGAAGCTTTCTTT.

The rearrangement joins TRBV6-5 to TRBJ1-3, with D tentatively TRBD1 (5 bases). This CDR3 is built from 15 residues. V was shortened by 3 bases and J by 0 bases, with 9 bases between the two germline ends. CDR1 and CDR2 from the germline V gene are MNHEY and SVGAGI. CDR3 region: CASSYTDTSGNTIYF. CDR3 sequence (DNA): TGTGCCAGCAGTTATACGGACACCTCTGGAAACACCATATATTTT.

The rearrangement uses TRBV14 and TRBJ2-2; 7 bases line up with TRBD1. The trim removed 4 bases at V and 5 bases at J, leaving 4 bases unmatched. CDR3 length: 14 residues. Germline values: CDR1 SGHDN, CDR2 FVKESK. The CDR3 protein is CASSPLQGTGELFF. The CDR3 DNA reads as TGTGCCAGCAGCCCATTACAGGGGACCGGGGAGCTGTTTTTT.

CDR3 residues: CASSLGGTGRVTEAFF. For the CDR3, the DNA is TGCGCCAGCAGCTTGGGTGGAACAGGGAGGGTCACTGAAGCTTTCTTT. This chain links TRBV5-1 with TRBJ1-1, with D tentatively TRBD1 (6 bases). Trimming removed 0 bases at V and 4 bases at J, with 16 bases between. The CDR3 consists of 16 residues. From germline, CDR1 is SGHRS and CDR2 YFSETQ.

The rearrangement links TRBV7-9 to TRBJ1-1; D gene uncertain. Germline-derived CDR1 and CDR2 are SEHNR and FQNEAQ (reference sequence). CDR3 size: 12 residues. The V end was cut by 8 bases, the J end by 4 bases, with 11 bases between. The chain's CDR3 is CASSPGSTEAFF. CDR3 DNA: TGTGCCAGCTCCCCCGGGAGCACTGAAGCTTTCTTT.

This clone has only a few counts. This rearrangement joins TRBV15 to TRBJ1-3, with unresolved D. CDR1 is LNHNV and CDR2 is YYDKDF in the germline V gene (reference sequence). This CDR3 contains 15 residues. Trimming took off 4 bases at V and 0 bases at J, with 10 bases between the two ends. The CDR3 here is CATSITAISGNTIYF. The CDR3 nucleotides are TGTGCCACCAGCATTACGGCTATCTCTGGAAACACCATATATTTT.

The chain is built from TRBV29-1 and TRBJ1-2, with D unclear. CDR1 SQVTM and CDR2 ANQGSEA come from the germline V gene. Trimming stripped 4 bases from V and 7 bases from J, with 16 bases between. The CDR3 is 13 amino acids. The CDR3 protein is CSVGASRDSGYTF. The CDR3 region has the DNA TGCAGCGTTGGGGCAAGTAGGGATAGTGGCTACACCTTC.

The rearrangement uses TRBV14 and TRBJ1-1; D may be TRBD1 (5 bases). This CDR3 is 14 amino acids long. CDR1 SGHDN and CDR2 FVKESK come from the germline V gene. The germline V and J ends were trimmed by 2 bases and 5 bases, with 12 bases remaining between them. In nucleotides, the CDR3 is TGTGCCAGCAGCCAATTACGGGGGTTGACTGAAGCTTTCTTT. It specifies CASSQLRGLTEAFF.

As DNA, the CDR3 is TGCGCCAGCAGCTTATCGGGGGACACTGAAGCTTTCTTT. Translation gives CASSLSGDTEAFF. The chain uses TRBV5-1 and TRBJ1-1; a possible D gene is TRBD1 (5 bases). This CDR3 comprises 13 residues. Trimming stripped 2 bases from V and 3 bases from J, with 8 bases between. Germline lookup yields CDR1 SGHRS and CDR2 YFSETQ.

CDR3 loop: CASSRGTELAKNIQYF. The CDR3 region has the DNA TGCGCCAGCAGCCGAGGGACGGAACTAGCCAAAAACATTCAGTACTTC. The V and J genes are TRBV4-3 and TRBJ2-4; D may match TRBD1 or TRBD2 (5 bases each). The CDR3 length is 16 residues. V lost 4 bases, J lost 0 bases, and 13 bases lay in between. CDR1 and CDR2 from the germline V gene are LGHNA and YSLEER.

This sequence joins TRBV6-6 and TRBJ1-2, with 9 nucleotides matching TRBD1. J was trimmed by 0 bases and V by 7 bases; bases with no gene match: 3. This CDR3 spans 14 amino acids. The germline V gene encodes CDR1 MNHNY and CDR2 SVGAGI (reference sequence). The CDR3 region has the DNA TGTGCCAGCATGGGACAGGGAGCTAACTATGGCTACACCTTC. Translated, it gives CASMGQGANYGYTF.

The DNA of the CDR3 is TGTGCCAGCAGCCCATCGGGCAGGGGGGCGAGTCAGCCCCAGCATTTT. Protein: CASSPSGRGASQPQHF. This chain joins TRBV7-8 and TRBJ1-5; TRBD1 aligns across 7 bases. This CDR3 is 16 amino acids long. CDR1 SGHVS and CDR2 FQNEAQ come from the germline V gene. V was pared by 5 bases and J by 6 bases, with 13 bases of the junction left unmatched.

The chain is built from TRBV5-6 and TRBJ2-3, with 9 bases lining up with TRBD1. The CDR3 sequence is 16 residues long. After removal of 4 bases from V and 4 bases from J, the junction contained 10 bases not matched to a gene. Germline values: CDR1 SGHDT, CDR2 YYEEEE. CDR3 sequence (DNA): TGTGCCAGCAGCATACTGGGACAGGGAAAGGCAGATACGCAGTATTTT. It yields the protein CASSILGQGKADTQYF.

This rearrangement joins TRBV18 to TRBJ1-2; TRBD1 matches at 7 bases. The CDR3 sequence is 12 residues long. Per the germline V gene, CDR1 is KGHSH and CDR2 is LQKENI. Trimming removed 6 bases from V and 2 bases from J; junction bases left unmatched: 0. CDR3 in amino acids: CASSGQNYGYTF. The CDR3 DNA sequence: TGTGCCAGCTCGGGACAGAACTATGGCTACACCTTC.

The gene calls are TRBV9 and TRBJ1-6; no firm D call. Trimming removed 4 bases from V and 3 bases from J, with 5 bases in between. Per germline, CDR1 SGDLS and CDR2 YYNGEE. The CDR3 spans 13 residues. The CDR3 DNA reads TGTGCCAGCAGCCCGAACTATAATTCACCCCTCCACTTT. It encodes CASSPNYNSPLHF.

V and J are TRBV4-3 and TRBJ2-1; TRBD1 aligns across 10 bases. The V segment lost 4 bases and the J segment 12 bases; nucleotides outside the gene matches: 9. The V gene's germline CDR1 is LGHNA and CDR2 YSLEER. CDR3 length: 14 residues. CDR3: CASSPKPGQGMQFF. CDR3 bases: TGCGCCAGCAGCCCGAAACCGGGACAGGGGATGCAGTTCTTC.

The rearrangement links TRBV5-1 to TRBJ2-3; 9 nucleotides match TRBD2. The CDR3 has 15 residues. V was clipped by 3 bases and J by 0 bases; unmatched bases: 2. Germline CDR1 and CDR2: SGHRS and YFSETQ. CDR3 amino acids: CASSSSGTSTDTQYF. The CDR3 coding sequence is TGCGCCAGCAGCTCTAGCGGGACTAGCACAGATACGCAGTATTTT.

V gene TRBV28 combines with J gene TRBJ1-4; D not certain. The germline CDR1 and CDR2 sequences are MDHEN and SYDVKM. The CDR3 spans 14 residues. Trimming shortened V by 1 base and J by 8 bases, and 11 bases separated the two germline ends. The CDR3 DNA reads TGTGCCAGCAGTTTATTCTCGGCTCCCGAAAAACTGTTTTTT. Translation: CASSLFSAPEKLFF.

In this sample, this clone turned up a few times. This chain connects TRBV24-1 to TRBJ2-3; 9 positions agree with TRBD1. V was clipped by 6 bases and J by 0 bases; unmatched bases: 12. Germline assignment: CDR1 KGHDR and CDR2 SFDVKD. The length of the CDR3 is 18 residues. The CDR3 is CATSPTGGKVSSTDTQYF. The CDR3 DNA is TGTGCCACCAGTCCGACAGGGGGGAAAGTCTCTAGCACAGATACGCAGTATTTT.

The chain recombines TRBV6-6 with TRBJ2-5; 12 bases line up with TRBD2. The junction had 7 bases not matched to a gene; V was cut back by 6 bases and J by 5 bases. This CDR3 spans 15 amino acids. From germline, CDR1 is MNHNY and CDR2 SVGAGI (reference sequence). CDR3 coding DNA: TGTGCCAGCAGCACGACTAGCGGGGGATGGGAGACCCAGTACTTC. Protein: CASSTTSGGWETQYF.

This clone was seen once. The DNA of the CDR3 is TGTGCCAGCAGCGCCCGGGGTACTAGCGGGAGCACAGATACGCAGTATTTT. It codes for CASSARGTSGSTDTQYF. The chain carries TRBV9 and TRBJ2-3, with 9 bases fitting TRBD2. Germline V gene sequence: CDR1 SGDLS, CDR2 YYNGEE. The CDR3 runs to 17 residues. J was trimmed by 0 bases and V by 3 bases; bases with no gene match: 8.

This chain connects TRBV30 to TRBJ2-1; D possibly corresponds to TRBD2 (6 bases). CDR1 is GTSNPN, CDR2 SVGIG, per germline (reference sequence). V was pared by 5 bases and J by 6 bases, with 17 bases between. This CDR3 is 14 amino acids long. The chain's CDR3 is CAWQRTGEGNEQFF. CDR3 in DNA: TGTGCCTGGCAAAGAACGGGAGAGGGCAATGAGCAGTTCTTC.

This rearrangement joins TRBV19 to TRBJ2-1; 8 bases align to TRBD2. The CDR3 totals 15 residues. The J segment lost 6 bases and the V segment lost 5 bases, leaving 9 bases of the junction unmatched. Per the germline V gene, CDR1 is LNHDA and CDR2 is SQIVND (reference sequence). CDR3 in amino acids: CASSPYGSGSNEQFF. CDR3 in DNA: TGTGCCAGTAGTCCCTACGGCAGCGGGAGCAATGAGCAGTTCTTC.

The V call is TRBV9, the J call TRBJ1-6, with 7 bases fitting TRBD1. Trimming cost V 1 base and J 8 bases; bases outside gene matches: 3. The CDR3 sequence is 14 residues long. Germline V gives CDR1 SGDLS, CDR2 YYNGEE. DNA for the CDR3: TGTGCCAGCAGCGTACGACAGGGTGATTCACCCCTCCACTTT. Protein product: CASSVRQGDSPLHF.

The chain joins TRBV6-6 to TRBJ1-2; D unresolved. This CDR3 contains 15 residues. Trimming removed 6 bases at V and 3 bases at J, with 17 bases between. Germline values: CDR1 MNHNY, CDR2 SVGAGI (reference sequence). The DNA for the CDR3 is TGTGCCAGCAGCCCCGGTGGAAGTTTAGACTATGGCTACACCTTC. The encoded protein is CASSPGGSLDYGYTF.